The 21 T cell receptor beta chains below come from one sample, sequenced in a study of cytomegalovirus exposure and HLA in healthy donors. A multiplex PCR was run with 60 Vbeta primers and 13 Jbeta primers. Data came from immunoSEQ multiplex PCR; TCRdb stores just in-frame clones and leaves some out. Here the sample spans under 200,000 clones, 65% to 90% being singletons. Sequencing input: PBMCs. The source of these receptors is a man aged 35 to 55 in good health and CMV-seropositive.

This chain's CDR3 is CASSGRTEGSTIYF. Written as DNA, the CDR3 is TGTGCCAGCAGTGGCCGGACAGAGGGGAGCACCATATATTTT. This sequence joins TRBV6-1 and TRBJ1-3, with TRBD1 as a possible D gene (6 bases). V dropped 4 bases and J dropped 9 bases, with 16 bases sitting between them. CDR3 length: 14 amino acids. Per germline, CDR1 MNHNS and CDR2 SASEGT.

V usage is TRBV5-1 and J usage is TRBJ2-1; D gene ambiguous. CDR3 length: 15 amino acids. In germline, CDR1 is SGHRS, CDR2 YFSETQ. Trimming shortened V by 1 base and J by 0 bases, and 8 bases separated the two germline ends. The CDR3 sequence is CASSLSVPSYNEQFF. DNA for the CDR3: TGCGCCAGCAGCTTGTCTGTTCCCTCCTACAATGAGCAGTTCTTC.

This chain uses TRBV29-1 with TRBJ1-1; the match to TRBD1 covers 7 bases. Per the germline V gene, CDR1 is SQVTM and CDR2 is ANQGSEA. The CDR3 spans 12 residues. Trimming took 7 bases from V and 6 from J; bases not matched to a gene: 8. CDR3 sequence (DNA): TGCAGCGCCGACAGGGAGAGGTCTGAAGCTTTCTTT. It specifies CSADRERSEAFF.

This clone has only one observation. The chain couples TRBV27 to TRBJ1-5; D call uncertain. Germline V lookup: CDR1 MNHEY, CDR2 SMNVEV (reference sequence). This CDR3 spans 13 amino acids. V was clipped by 4 bases and J by 6 bases, with 10 bases between them. The CDR3 DNA reads as TGTGCCAGCAGTTCAGAAGTGGCTCAGCCCCAGCATTTT. It translates to CASSSEVAQPQHF.

The chain employs TRBV7-9 and TRBJ2-7; D is unclear. The CDR3 is 12 amino acids. Trimming cost V 1 base and J 8 bases, with 9 bases left between them. CDR1 and CDR2 (germline): SEHNR, FQNEAQ (reference sequence). The CDR3, as DNA: TGTGCCAGCAGCTTAGGGGTGGAGAAGCAGTACTTC. Its translation: CASSLGVEKQYF.

The J gene is TRBJ1-5, the V gene TRBV30; 9 bases fit TRBD1. Germline V CDR1 and CDR2: GTSNPN, SVGIG (reference sequence). V trimming: 0 bases; J trimming: 7 bases; junction bases outside the gene matches: 16. CDR3 length: 18 residues. CDR3 loop: CAWSVRGAGQGMRQPQHF. The CDR3 region has the DNA TGTGCCTGGAGTGTACGAGGCGCGGGACAGGGAATGAGGCAGCCCCAGCATTTT. The full variable domain, its missing parts supplied by reference TRBV30 and TRBJ1-5, is SQTIHQWPATLVQPVGSPLSLECTVEGTSNPNLYWYRQAAGRGLQLLFYSVGIGQISSEVPQNLSASRPQDRQFILSSKKLLLSDSGFYLCAWSVRGAGQGMRQPQHFGDGTRLSIL.

This clone was seen a handful of times. This chain joins TRBV4-3 and TRBJ1-2, with D unresolved. Looked up from germline, CDR1 is LGHNA and CDR2 is YSLEER. This CDR3 spans 14 amino acids. Trimming removed 0 bases at V and 6 bases at J, with 11 bases between. The CDR3 DNA sequence: TGCGCCAGCAGCCAAGAGGTCGTGGCGGATGGCTACACCTTC. The encoded protein is CASSQEVVADGYTF.

The V call is TRBV21-1, the J call TRBJ2-7; the table's D gene call, TRBD1, was not cross checked with the DNA. TRBV21-1 is designated a pseudogene. The CDR3 length is 15 residues. In DNA form, the CDR3 reads TGTGCCAGCAGCAAAGCTTCCGGACAGGGAAGCGAGCAGTACTTC. It yields the protein CASSKASGQGSEQYF.

This clone was detected once. This chain links TRBV7-2 with TRBJ2-7, with 8 positions matching TRBD1. V was clipped by 6 bases and J by 2 bases; unmatched bases: 9. The CDR3 extends over 15 amino acids. Germline V gives CDR1 SGHTA, CDR2 FQGNSA. In DNA form, the CDR3 reads TGTGCCAGCAGACGTGTAGGGGGACAGGCCTACGAGCAGTACTTC. Translation gives CASRRVGGQAYEQYF.

The V gene is TRBV6-5, the J gene TRBJ1-1; possible D gene TRBD1, 5 bases. The length of the CDR3 is 16 residues. The V gene's germline CDR1 is MNHEY and CDR2 SVGAGI. V was cut by 2 bases and J by 3 bases, with 16 bases left in between. This CDR3 reads CASSYRGVRLDTEAFF. DNA for the CDR3: TGTGCCAGCAGTTACCGGGGGGTGCGGCTGGACACTGAAGCTTTCTTT.

This clone was counted between two and nine times. One end of the junction fails to match germline, which may point to a read error. The rearrangement joins TRBV28 to TRBJ1-1, with a tentative D call TRBD1 (6 bases). CDR3 length: 14 amino acids. Per the germline V gene, CDR1 is MDHEN and CDR2 is SYDVKM. The CDR3 reads CASSLDHREQGLLF. The CDR3 nucleotides read TGTGCCAGCAGTTTAGACCATCGGGAACAGGGTCTGCTTTTT.

The chain recombines TRBV25-1 with TRBJ2-1, with D possibly TRBD2 on 5 matching bases. The CDR3 spans 13 residues. Germline V gives CDR1 MGHDK, CDR2 SYGVNS. Trimming shortened V by 5 bases and J by 5 bases, and 10 bases separated the two germline ends. Written as DNA, the CDR3 is TGTGCCAGCAGTTTGACGGGAAACAATGAGCAGTTCTTC. This translates into CASSLTGNNEQFF.

The chain joins TRBV7-8 to TRBJ1-1; 8 bases fit TRBD1. V lost 5 bases, J lost 7 bases, and 6 bases stayed unmatched. This CDR3 comprises 13 residues. Germline V gene lookup returns CDR1 SGHVS and CDR2 FQNEAQ. As DNA, the CDR3 is TGTGCCAGCAGCCCAGGGGGCCCTCTTGAAGCTTTCTTT. Translated: CASSPGGPLEAFF.

This clone was recorded a few times. Other DNA variants within this sample encode the same CDR3. The J gene is TRBJ1-1, the V gene TRBV4-1; D not resolved. V dropped 0 bases and J dropped 1 base, with 6 bases sitting between them. The CDR3 has 14 residues. From germline, CDR1 is MGHRA and CDR2 YSYEKL. CDR3 loop: CASSQDVQNTEAFF. The CDR3 region has the DNA TGCGCCAGCAGCCAAGATGTACAGAACACTGAAGCTTTCTTT.

This chain joins TRBV27 and TRBJ1-1, with D uncertain. Germline V gives CDR1 MNHEY, CDR2 SMNVEV (reference sequence). Trimming pared 8 bases from V and 1 base from J, leaving 14 bases between. The CDR3 contains 14 residues. CDR3 protein: CASCRWAGNTEAFF. In DNA, the CDR3 is TGTGCCAGCTGCCGTTGGGCAGGGAACACTGAAGCTTTCTTT.

J is TRBJ1-3 and V is TRBV4-1; D not certain. CDR3 length equals 18 residues. The germline V and J ends were trimmed by 0 bases and 0 bases, with 15 bases remaining between them. Germline assignment: CDR1 MGHRA and CDR2 YSYEKL. CDR3 nucleotides: TGCGCCAGCAGCCAAGATCCGGCGGTAGAAAGCTCTGGAAACACCATATATTTT. It translates to CASSQDPAVESSGNTIYF.

This sequence joins TRBV7-6 and TRBJ2-7; 12 bases are a match to TRBD1. This CDR3 has 16 residues. The V segment lost 5 bases and the J segment 7 bases; nucleotides outside the gene matches: 12. The germline gives CDR1 SGHVS, CDR2 FNYEAQ. In DNA, the CDR3 is TGTGCCAGCAGCCCATTAACCGGGACAGGGGGCTGGGAGCAGTACTTC. Translated, it gives CASSPLTGTGGWEQYF.

The gene calls are TRBV11-3 and TRBJ2-3; D is uncertain. CDR1 is SGHNT, CDR2 YENEEA, per germline. Deletions cut 1 base from V and 4 bases from J, with 15 bases between. This CDR3 has 16 residues. In nucleotides, the CDR3 is TGTGCCAGCAGCTTAGGAATATGGCAGGCAGCAGATACGCAGTATTTT. Encoded protein: CASSLGIWQAADTQYF.

This clone was found once. This sequence joins TRBV19 and TRBJ2-1; D possibly corresponds to TRBD1 (6 bases). This CDR3 region has 15 residues. V lost 7 bases, J lost 2 bases, and 15 bases lay in between. Germline lookup yields CDR1 LNHDA and CDR2 SQIVND (reference sequence). DNA for the CDR3: TGTGCCAGTAAGGGGGATAGGGAGACCTACAATGAGCAGTTCTTC. Residues: CASKGDRETYNEQFF.

The chain has TRBV27 and TRBJ2-7; D remains unclear. CDR3 length: 13 residues. CDR1 is MNHEY, CDR2 SMNVEV, per germline (reference sequence). The V and J ends lost 0 bases and 7 bases respectively, with 10 bases between them. CDR3 sequence: CASSLSSGWEQYF. CDR3 nucleotide sequence: TGTGCCAGCAGTTTATCGTCCGGGTGGGAGCAGTACTTC.

This rearrangement joins TRBV7-8 to TRBJ2-5; TRBD2 matches at 7 bases. The V gene's germline CDR1 is SGHVS and CDR2 FQNEAQ. CDR3 length equals 17 residues. V lost 5 bases to trimming and J lost 2 bases; unmatched junction nucleotides: 14. CDR3 bases: TGTGCCAGCAGCCCCCATCCGCGGGGGACCCTGCAAGAGACCCAGTACTTC. The encoded protein is CASSPHPRGTLQETQYF. Drawing the rest from reference TRBV7-8 and TRBJ2-5, the complete variable domain is GAGVSQSPRYKVAKRGQDVALRCDPISGHVSLFWYQQALGQGPEFLTYFQNEAQLDKSGLPSDRFFAERPEGSVSTLKIQRTQQEDSAVYLCASSPHPRGTLQETQYFGPGTRLLVL.